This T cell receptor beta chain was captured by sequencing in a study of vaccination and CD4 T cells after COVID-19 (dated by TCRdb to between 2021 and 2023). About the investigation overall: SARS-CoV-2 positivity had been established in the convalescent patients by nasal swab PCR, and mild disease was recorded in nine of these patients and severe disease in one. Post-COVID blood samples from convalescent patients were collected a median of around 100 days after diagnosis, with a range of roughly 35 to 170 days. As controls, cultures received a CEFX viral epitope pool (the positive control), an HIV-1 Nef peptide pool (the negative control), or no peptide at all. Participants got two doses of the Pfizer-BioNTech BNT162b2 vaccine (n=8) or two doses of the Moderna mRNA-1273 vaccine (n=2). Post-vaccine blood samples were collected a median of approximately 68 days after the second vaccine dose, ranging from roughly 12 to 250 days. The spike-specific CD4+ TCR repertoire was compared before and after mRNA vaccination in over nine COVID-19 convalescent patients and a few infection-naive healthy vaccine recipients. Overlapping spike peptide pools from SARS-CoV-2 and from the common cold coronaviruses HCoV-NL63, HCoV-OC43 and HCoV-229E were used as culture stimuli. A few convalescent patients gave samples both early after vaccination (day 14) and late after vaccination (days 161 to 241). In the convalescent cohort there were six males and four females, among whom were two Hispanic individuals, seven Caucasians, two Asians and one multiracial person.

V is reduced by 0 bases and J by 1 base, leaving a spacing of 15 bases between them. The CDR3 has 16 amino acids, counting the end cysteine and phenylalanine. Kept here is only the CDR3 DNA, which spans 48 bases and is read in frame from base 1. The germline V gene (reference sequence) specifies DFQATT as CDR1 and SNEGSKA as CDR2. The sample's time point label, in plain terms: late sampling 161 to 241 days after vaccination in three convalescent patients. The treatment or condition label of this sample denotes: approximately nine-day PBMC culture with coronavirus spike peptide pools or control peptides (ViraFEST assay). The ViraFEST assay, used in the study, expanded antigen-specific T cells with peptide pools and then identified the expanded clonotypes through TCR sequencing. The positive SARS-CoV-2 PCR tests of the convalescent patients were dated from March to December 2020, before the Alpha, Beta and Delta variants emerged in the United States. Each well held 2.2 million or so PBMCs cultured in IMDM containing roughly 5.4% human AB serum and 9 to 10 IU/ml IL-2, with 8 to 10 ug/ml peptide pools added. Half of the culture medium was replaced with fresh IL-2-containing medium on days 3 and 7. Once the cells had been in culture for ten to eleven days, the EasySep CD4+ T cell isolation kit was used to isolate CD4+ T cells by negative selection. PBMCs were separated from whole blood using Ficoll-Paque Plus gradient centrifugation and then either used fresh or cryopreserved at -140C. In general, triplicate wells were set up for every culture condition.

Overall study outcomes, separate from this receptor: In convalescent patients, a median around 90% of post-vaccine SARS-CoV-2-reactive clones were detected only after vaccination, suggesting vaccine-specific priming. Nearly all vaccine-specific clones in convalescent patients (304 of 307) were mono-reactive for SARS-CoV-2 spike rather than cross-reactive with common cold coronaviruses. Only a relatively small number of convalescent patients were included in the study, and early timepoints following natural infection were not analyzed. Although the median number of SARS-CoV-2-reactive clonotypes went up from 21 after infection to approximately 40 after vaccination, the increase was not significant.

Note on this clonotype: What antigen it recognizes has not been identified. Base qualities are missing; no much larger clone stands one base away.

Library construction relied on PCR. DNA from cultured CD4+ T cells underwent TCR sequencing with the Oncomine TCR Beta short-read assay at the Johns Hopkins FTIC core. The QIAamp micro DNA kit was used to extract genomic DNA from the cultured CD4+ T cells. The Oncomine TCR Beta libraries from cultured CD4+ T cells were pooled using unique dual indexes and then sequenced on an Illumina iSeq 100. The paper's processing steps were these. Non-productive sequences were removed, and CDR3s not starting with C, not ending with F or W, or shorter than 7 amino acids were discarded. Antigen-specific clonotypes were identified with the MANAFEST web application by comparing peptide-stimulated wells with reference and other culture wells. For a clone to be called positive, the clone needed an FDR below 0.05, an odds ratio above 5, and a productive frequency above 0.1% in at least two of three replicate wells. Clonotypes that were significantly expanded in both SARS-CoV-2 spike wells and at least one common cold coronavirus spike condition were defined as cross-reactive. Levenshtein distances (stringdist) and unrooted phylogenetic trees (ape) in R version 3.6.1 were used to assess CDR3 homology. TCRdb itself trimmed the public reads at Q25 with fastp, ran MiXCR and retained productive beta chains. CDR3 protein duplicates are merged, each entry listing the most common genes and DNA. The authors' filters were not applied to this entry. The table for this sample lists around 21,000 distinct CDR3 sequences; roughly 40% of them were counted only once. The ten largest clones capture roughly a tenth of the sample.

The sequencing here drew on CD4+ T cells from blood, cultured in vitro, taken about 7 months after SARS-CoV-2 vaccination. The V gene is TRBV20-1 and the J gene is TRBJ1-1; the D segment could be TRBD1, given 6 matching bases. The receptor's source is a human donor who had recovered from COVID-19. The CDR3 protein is CSARDPGTSPNTEAFF. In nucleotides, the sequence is TGCAGTGCTAGAGACCCTGGGACATCCCCGAACACTGAAGCTTTCTTT.